The entry below describes one TCR beta chain. The antigen remains unidentified. A junction end diverges from the germline sequence, so it may reflect a read error. CDR3 length equals 15 residues. Germline lookup yields CDR1 LNHDA and CDR2 SQIVND (reference sequence). Using RNA transcripts as the source, TCR beta CDR3 regions were amplified. HTBI primers drove first-round RT-PCR of the TCR CDR3. MiXCR, run by TCRdb on the multiplex PCR reads, gives a single entry per CDR3 protein. Found here are hundreds of thousands of distinct CDR3 sequences, less than 15% of them singletons; the top ten hold around a tenth. These data belong to a study of T cells in Graves' hyperthyroidism and ophthalmopathy. An approximately 10 ml volume of fresh peripheral blood provided the PBMCs. The study's findings and limits: The authors' 13 V-J model separated ophthalmopathy from stable hyperthyroidism. Most clonotypes expanded in the thyroid (above 0.001) were also present in blood.

This sequence was found in a woman younger than 30 with Graves' hyperthyroidism. The sequenced sample was blood. The chain couples TRBV19 to TRBJ2-1, with D perhaps being TRBD1 or TRBD2 (6 bases each). The CDR3 nucleotides are TGTGCCAGTCGAAGAGGGGGGAGCTCCTACAATAAGCAGTTCTTC. It encodes CASRRGGSSYNKQFF.